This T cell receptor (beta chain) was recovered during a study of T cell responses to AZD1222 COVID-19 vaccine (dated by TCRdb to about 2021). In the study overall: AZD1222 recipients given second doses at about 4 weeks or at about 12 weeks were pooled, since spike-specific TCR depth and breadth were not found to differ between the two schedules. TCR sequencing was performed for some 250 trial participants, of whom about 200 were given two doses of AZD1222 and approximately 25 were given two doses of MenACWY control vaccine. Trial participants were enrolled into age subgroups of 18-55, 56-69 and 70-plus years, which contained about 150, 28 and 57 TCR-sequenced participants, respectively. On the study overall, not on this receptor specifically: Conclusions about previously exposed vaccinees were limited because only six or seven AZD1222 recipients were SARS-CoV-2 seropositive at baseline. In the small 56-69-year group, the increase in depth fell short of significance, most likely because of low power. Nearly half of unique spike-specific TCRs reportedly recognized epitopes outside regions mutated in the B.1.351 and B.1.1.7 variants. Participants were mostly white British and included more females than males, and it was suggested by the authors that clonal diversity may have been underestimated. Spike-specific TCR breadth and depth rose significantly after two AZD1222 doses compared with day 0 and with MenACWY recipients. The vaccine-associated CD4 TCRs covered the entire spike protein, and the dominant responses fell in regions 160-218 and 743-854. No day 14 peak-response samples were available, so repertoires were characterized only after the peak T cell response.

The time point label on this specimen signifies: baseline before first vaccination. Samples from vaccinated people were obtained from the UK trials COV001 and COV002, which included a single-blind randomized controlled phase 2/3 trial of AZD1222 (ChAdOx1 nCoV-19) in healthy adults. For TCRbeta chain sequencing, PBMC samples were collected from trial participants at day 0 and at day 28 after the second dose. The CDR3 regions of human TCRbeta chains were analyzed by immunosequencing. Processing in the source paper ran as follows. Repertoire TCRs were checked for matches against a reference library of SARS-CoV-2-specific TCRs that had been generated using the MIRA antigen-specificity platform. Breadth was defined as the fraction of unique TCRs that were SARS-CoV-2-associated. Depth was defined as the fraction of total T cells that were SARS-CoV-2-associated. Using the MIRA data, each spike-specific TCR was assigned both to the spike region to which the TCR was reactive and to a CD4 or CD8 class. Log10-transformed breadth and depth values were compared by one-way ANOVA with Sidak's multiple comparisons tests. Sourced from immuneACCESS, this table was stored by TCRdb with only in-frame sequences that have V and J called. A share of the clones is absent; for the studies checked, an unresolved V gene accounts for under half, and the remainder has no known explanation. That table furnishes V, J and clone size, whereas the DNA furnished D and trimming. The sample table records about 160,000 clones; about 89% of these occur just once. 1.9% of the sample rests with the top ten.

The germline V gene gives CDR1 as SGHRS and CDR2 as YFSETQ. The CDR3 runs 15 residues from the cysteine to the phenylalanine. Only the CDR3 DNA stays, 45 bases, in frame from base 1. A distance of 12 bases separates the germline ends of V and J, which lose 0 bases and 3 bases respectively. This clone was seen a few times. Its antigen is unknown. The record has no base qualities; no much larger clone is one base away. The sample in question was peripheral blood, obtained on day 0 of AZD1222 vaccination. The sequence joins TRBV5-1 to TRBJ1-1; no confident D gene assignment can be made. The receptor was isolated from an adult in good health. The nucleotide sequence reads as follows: TGCGCCAGCAGCTTGGACTCGTATGGGTACACTGAAGCTTTCTTT. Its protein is CASSLDSYGYTEAFF.